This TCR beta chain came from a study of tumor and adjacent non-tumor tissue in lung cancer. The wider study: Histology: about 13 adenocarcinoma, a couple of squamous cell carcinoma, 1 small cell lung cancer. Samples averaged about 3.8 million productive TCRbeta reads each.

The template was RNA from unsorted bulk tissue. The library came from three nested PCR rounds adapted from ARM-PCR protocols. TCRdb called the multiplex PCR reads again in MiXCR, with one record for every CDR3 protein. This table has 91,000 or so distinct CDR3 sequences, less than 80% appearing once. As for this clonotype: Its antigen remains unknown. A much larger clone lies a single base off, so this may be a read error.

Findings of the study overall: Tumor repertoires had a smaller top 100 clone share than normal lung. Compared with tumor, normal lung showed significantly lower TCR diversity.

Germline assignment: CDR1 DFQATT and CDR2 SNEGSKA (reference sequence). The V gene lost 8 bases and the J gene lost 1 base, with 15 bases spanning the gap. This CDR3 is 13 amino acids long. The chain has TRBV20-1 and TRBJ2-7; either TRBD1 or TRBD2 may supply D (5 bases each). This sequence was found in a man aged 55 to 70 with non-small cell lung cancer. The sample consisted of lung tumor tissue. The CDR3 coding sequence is TGCAGTACCCAGACTGGGACGTCCTACGAGCAGTACTTC. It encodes CSTQTGTSYEQYF.